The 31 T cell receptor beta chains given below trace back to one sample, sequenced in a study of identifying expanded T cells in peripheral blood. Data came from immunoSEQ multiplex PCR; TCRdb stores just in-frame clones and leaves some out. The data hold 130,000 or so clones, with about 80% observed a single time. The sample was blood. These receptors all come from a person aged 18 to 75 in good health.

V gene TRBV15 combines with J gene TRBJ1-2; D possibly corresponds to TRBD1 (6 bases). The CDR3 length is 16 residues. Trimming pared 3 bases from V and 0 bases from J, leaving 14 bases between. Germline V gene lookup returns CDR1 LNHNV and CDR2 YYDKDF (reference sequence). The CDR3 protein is CATSSRPGQANYGYTF. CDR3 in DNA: TGTGCCACCAGCAGTAGACCGGGACAAGCTAACTATGGCTACACCTTC.

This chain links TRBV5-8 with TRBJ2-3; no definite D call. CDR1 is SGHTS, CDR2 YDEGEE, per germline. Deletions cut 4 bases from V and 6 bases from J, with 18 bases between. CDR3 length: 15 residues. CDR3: CASSPWPRLVDTQYF. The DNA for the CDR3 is TGTGCCAGCAGCCCGTGGCCAAGGCTCGTGGATACGCAGTATTTT.

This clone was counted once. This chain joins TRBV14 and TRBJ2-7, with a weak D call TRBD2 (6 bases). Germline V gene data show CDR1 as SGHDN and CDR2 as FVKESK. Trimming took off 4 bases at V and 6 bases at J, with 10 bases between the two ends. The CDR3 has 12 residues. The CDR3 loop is CASSPYGGEQYF. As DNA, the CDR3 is TGTGCCAGCAGCCCCTACGGGGGCGAGCAGTACTTC.

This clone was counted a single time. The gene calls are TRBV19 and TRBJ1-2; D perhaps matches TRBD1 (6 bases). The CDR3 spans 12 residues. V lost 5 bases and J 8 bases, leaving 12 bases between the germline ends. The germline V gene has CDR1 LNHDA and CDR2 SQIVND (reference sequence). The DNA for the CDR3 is TGTGCCAGTAGTCAGGGCGGGGGCGGCTACACCTTC. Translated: CASSQGGGGYTF.

CDR3 bases: TGTGCCAGCAGCTTCGTCGGTGATCAGCCCCAGCATTTT. Translating it yields CASSFVGDQPQHF. The chain recombines TRBV7-2 with TRBJ1-5; D unclear. V dropped 3 bases and J dropped 5 bases, with 8 bases sitting between them. The V gene's germline CDR1 is SGHTA and CDR2 FQGNSA. The CDR3 length is 13 residues. Based on the CDR3 plus reference TRBV7-2 and TRBJ1-5, the full variable domain is GAGVSQSPSNKVTEKGKDVELRCDPISGHTALYWYRQSLGQGLEFLIYFQGNSAPDKSGLPSDRFSAERTGGSVSTLTIQRTQQEDSAVYLCASSFVGDQPQHFGDGTRLSIL.

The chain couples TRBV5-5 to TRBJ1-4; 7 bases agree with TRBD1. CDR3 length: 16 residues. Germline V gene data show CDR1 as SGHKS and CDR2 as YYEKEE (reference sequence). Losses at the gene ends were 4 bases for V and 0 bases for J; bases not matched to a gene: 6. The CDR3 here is CASSQGQPTTNEKLFF. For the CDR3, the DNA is TGTGCCAGCAGCCAGGGACAGCCGACAACTAATGAAAAACTGTTTTTT.

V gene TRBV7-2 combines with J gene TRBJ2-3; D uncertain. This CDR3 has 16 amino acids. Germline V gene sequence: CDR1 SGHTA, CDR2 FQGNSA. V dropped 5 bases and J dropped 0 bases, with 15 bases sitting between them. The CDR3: CASSVYRNPSTDTQYF. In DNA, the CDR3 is TGTGCCAGCAGCGTCTACAGAAACCCTAGCACAGATACGCAGTATTTT.

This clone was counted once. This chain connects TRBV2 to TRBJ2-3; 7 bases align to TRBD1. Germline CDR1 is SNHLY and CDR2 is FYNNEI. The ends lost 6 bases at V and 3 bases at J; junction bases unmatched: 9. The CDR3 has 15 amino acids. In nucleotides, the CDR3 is TGTGCCAGCAGCCGCGACAGGGTAGTGACAGATACGCAGTATTTT. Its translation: CASSRDRVVTDTQYF.

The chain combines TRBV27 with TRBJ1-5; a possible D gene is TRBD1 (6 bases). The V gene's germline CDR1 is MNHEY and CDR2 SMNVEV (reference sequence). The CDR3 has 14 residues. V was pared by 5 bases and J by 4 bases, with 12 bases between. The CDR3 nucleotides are TGTGCCAGCAGTAGAAGGGGGGAAAATCAGCCCCAGCATTTT. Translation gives CASSRRGENQPQHF.

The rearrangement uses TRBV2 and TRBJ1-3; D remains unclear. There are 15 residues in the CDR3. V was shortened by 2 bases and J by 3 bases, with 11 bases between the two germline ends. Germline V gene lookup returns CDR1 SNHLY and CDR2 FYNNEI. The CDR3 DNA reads TGTGCCAGCAGTGAAAGTTCAGGTTTTGGAAACACCATATATTTT. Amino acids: CASSESSGFGNTIYF.

The CDR3 protein is CASGEEGIGNQPQHF. As DNA, the CDR3 is TGTGCCAGCGGCGAGGAGGGGATCGGCAATCAGCCCCAGCATTTT. The chain is built from TRBV7-9 and TRBJ1-5; D might be TRBD1 (5 bases). Looked up from germline, CDR1 is SEHNR and CDR2 is FQNEAQ (reference sequence). Trimming stripped 8 bases from V and 2 bases from J, with 16 bases between. The CDR3 length is 15 residues.

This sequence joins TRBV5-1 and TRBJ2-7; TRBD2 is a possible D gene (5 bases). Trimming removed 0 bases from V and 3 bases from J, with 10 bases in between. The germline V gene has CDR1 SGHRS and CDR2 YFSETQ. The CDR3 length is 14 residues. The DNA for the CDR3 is TGCGCCAGCAGCTTGGCTCGGGGTCACTACGAGCAGTACTTC. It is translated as CASSLARGHYEQYF. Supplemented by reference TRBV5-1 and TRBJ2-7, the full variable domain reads KAGVTQTPRYLIKTRGQQVTLSCSPISGHRSVSWYQQTPGQGLQFLFEYFSETQRNKGNFPGRFSGRQFSNSRSEMNVSTLELGDSALYLCASSLARGHYEQYFGPGTRLTVT.

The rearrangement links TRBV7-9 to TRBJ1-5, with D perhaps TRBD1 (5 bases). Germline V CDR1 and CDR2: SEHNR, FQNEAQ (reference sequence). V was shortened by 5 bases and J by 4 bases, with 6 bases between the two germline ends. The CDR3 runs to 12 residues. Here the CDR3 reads CASSEGNQPQHF. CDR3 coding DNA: TGTGCCAGCAGCGAGGGGAATCAGCCCCAGCATTTT.

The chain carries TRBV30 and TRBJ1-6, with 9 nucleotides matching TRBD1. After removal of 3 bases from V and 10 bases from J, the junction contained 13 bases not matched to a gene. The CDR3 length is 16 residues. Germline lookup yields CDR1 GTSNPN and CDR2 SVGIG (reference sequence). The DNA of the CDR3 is TGTGCCTGGAGCGCCTACTCCGGGACAGGGAACTCACCCCTCCACTTT. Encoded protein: CAWSAYSGTGNSPLHF.

CDR3 in amino acids: CASGLAGLELNTEAFF. The CDR3 DNA reads TGTGCTAGTGGTTTGGCAGGGTTAGAGTTGAACACTGAAGCTTTCTTT. The rearrangement uses TRBV12-5 and TRBJ1-1, with D perhaps TRBD1 (5 bases). V lost 1 base and J lost 0, with 12 bases in between. The CDR3 is 16 amino acids. Germline CDR1 reads LGHNT; CDR2 reads FRNRAP.

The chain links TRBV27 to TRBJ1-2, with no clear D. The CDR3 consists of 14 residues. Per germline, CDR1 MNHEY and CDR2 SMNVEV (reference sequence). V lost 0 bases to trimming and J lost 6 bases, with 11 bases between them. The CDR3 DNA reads TGTGCCAGCAGTTTATCCGGTGCTTTCGATGGCTACACCTTC. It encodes CASSLSGAFDGYTF.

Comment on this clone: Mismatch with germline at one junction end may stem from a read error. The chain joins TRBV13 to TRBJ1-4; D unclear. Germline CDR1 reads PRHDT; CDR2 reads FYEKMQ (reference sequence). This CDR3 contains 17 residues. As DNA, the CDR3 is TGTGCCAGCAGCATAGGTTACGGTCTCGCGGGAGATGAAAAACTGTTTTTT. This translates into CASSIGYGLAGDEKLFF.

CDR3: CASRGLAGSYEQYF. CDR3 bases: TGTGCCAGCAGGGGGCTAGCGGGGTCCTACGAGCAGTACTTC. This sequence joins TRBV5-6 and TRBJ2-7; 9 bases line up with TRBD2. The CDR3 spans 14 residues. The junction had 4 bases not matched to a gene; V was cut back by 5 bases and J by 1 base. From germline, CDR1 is SGHDT and CDR2 YYEEEE.

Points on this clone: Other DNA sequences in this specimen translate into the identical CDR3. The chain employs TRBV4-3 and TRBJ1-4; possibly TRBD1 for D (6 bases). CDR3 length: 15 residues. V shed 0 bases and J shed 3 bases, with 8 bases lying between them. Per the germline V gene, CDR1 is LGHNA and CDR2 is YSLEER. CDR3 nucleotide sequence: TGCGCCAGCAGCCAAGATCGGGGGCCTAATGAAAAACTGTTTTTT. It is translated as CASSQDRGPNEKLFF.

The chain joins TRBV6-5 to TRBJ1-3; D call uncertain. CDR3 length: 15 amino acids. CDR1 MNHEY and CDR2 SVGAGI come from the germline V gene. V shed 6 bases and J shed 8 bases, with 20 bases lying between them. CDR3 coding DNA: TGTGCCAGCAGATCGCCTGTGTGGAGGACCGACACCATATATTTT. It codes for CASRSPVWRTDTIYF.

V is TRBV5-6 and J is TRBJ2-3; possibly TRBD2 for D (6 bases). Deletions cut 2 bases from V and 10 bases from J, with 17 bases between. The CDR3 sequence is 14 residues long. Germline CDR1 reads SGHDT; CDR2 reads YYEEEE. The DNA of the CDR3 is TGTGCCAGCAGCTTAGGGCTACCCGGCGGGGCGCAGTATTTT. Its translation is CASSLGLPGGAQYF.

The CDR3: CAWKVGWNEQFF. The CDR3 coding sequence is TGTGCCTGGAAGGTAGGGTGGAATGAGCAGTTCTTC. This sequence joins TRBV30 and TRBJ2-1; no clear D gene. Trimming stripped 4 bases from V and 7 bases from J, with 11 bases between. The CDR3 sequence is 12 residues long. The germline V gene has CDR1 GTSNPN and CDR2 SVGIG (reference sequence).

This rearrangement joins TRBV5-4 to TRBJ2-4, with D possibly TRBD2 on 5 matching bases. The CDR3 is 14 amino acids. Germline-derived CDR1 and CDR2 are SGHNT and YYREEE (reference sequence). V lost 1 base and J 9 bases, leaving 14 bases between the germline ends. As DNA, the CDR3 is TGTGCCAGCAGCTTGCGCGCCGAACGGGGCATTCAGTACTTC. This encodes CASSLRAERGIQYF. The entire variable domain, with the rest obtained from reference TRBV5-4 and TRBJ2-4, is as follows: ETGVTQSPTHLIKTRGQQVTLRCSSQSGHNTVSWYQQALGQGPQFIFQYYREEENGRGNFPPRFSGLQFPNYSSELNVNALELDDSALYLCASSLRAERGIQYFGAGTRLSVL.

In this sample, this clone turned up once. CDR3 region: CASRQVAATYYGYTF. In DNA form, the CDR3 reads TGTGCCAGCCGGCAGGTAGCAGCGACATACTATGGCTACACCTTC. The chain uses TRBV6-5 and TRBJ1-2, with D unclear. The CDR3 spans 15 residues. The V gene's germline CDR1 is MNHEY and CDR2 SVGAGI. Between the trimmed V and J ends, which lost 8 bases and 3 bases, there was a span of 19 bases.

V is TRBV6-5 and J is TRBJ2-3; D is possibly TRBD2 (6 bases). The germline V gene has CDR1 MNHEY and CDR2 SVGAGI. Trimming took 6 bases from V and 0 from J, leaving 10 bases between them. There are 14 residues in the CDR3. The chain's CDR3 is CASRTTRSTDTQYF. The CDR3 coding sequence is TGTGCCAGCAGAACGACTAGGAGCACAGATACGCAGTATTTT.

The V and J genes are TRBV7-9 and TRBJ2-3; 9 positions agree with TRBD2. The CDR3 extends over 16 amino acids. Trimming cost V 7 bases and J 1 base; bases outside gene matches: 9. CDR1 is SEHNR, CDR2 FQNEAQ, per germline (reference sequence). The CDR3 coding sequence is TGTGCCAGCACCCATGGCCGACTAGCGGGCACAGATACGCAGTATTTT. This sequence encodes CASTHGRLAGTDTQYF.

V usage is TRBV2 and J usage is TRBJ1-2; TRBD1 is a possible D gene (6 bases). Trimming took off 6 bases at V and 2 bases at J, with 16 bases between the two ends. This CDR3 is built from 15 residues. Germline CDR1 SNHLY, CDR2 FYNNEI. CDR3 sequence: CASSGPGAANYGYTF. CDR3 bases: TGTGCCAGCAGCGGCCCAGGGGCAGCCAACTATGGCTACACCTTC.

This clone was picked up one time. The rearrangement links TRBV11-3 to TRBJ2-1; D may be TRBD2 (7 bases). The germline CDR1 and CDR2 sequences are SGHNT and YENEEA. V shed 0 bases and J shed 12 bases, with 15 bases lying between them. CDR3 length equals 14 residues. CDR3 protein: CASSLDFGGRGQFF. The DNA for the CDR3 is TGTGCCAGCAGCTTAGATTTCGGGGGGCGCGGGCAGTTCTTC.

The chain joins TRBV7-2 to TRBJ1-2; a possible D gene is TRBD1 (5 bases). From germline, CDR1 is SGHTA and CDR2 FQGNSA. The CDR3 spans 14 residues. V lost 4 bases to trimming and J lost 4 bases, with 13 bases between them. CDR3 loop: CASSSQGVPYGYTF. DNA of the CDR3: TGTGCCAGCAGCTCGCAGGGAGTACCCTATGGCTACACCTTC.

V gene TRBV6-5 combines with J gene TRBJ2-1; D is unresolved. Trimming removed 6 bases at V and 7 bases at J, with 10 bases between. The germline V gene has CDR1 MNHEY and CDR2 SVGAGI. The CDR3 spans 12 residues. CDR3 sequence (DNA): TGTGCCAGCAGCCCCGACCAGAATGAGCAGTTCTTC. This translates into CASSPDQNEQFF.

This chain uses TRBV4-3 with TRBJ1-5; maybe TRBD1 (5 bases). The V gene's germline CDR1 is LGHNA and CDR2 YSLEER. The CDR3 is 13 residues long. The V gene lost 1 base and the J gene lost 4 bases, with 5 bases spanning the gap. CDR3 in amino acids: CASSQGGNQPQHF. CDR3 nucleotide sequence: TGCGCCAGCAGCCAAGGGGGGAATCAGCCCCAGCATTTT.